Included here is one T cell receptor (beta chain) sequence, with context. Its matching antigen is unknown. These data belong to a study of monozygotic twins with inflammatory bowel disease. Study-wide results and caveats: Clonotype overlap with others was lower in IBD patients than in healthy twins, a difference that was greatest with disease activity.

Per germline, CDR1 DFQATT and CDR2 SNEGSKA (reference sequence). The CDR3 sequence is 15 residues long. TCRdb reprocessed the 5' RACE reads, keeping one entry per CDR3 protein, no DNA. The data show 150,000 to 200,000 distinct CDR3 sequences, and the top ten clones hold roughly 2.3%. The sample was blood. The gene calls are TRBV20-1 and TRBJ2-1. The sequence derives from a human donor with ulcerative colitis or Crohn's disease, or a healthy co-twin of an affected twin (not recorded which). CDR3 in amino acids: CSARRPESSYNEQFF.